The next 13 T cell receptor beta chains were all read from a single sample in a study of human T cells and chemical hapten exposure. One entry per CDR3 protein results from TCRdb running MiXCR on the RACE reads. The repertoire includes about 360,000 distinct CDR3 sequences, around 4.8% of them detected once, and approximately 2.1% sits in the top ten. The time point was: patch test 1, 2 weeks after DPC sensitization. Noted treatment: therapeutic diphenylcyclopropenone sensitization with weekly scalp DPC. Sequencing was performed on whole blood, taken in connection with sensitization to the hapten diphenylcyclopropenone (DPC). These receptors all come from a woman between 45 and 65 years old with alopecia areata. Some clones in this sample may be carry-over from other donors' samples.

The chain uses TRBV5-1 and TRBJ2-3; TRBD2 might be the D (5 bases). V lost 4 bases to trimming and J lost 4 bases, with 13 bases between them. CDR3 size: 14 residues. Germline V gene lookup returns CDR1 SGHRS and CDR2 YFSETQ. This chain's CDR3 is CASSTGVKADTQYF. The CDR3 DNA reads TGCGCCAGCAGCACCGGGGTTAAGGCAGATACGCAGTATTTT.

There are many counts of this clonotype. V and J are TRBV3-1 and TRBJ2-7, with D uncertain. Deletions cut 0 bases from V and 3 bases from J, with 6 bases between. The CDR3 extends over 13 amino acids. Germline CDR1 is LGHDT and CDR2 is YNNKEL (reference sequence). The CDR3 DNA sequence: TGTGCCAGCAGCCAAGATACAAGCTACGAGCAGTACTTC. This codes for CASSQDTSYEQYF.

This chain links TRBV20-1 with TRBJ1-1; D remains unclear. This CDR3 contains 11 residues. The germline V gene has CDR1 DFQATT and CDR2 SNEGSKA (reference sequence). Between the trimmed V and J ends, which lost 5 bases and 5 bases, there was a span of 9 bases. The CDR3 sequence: CSARAGTEAFF. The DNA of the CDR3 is TGCAGTGCTCGGGCGGGGACTGAAGCTTTCTTT.

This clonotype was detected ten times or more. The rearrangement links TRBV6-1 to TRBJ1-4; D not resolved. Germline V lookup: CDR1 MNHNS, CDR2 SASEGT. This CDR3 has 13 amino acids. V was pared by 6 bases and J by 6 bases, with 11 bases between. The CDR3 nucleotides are TGTGCCAGCAGGGAGGACCACGATGAAAAACTGTTTTTT. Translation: CASREDHDEKLFF.

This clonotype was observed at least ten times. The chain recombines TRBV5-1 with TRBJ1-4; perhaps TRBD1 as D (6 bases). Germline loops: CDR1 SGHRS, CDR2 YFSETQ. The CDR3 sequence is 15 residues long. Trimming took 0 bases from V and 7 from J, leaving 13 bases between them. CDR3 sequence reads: CASSLGTGLGEKLFF. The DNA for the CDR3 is TGCGCCAGCAGCTTGGGTACAGGGTTGGGTGAAAAACTGTTTTTT.

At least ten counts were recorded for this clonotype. The CDR3 region has the DNA TGCAGTGGCGGGGGTATGGGTGGCTACACCTTC. Translation: CSGGGMGGYTF. The genes are TRBV20-1 and TRBJ1-2, with a tentative D call TRBD1 (5 bases). V was cut by 7 bases and J by 7 bases, with 13 bases left in between. The CDR3 has 11 residues. The V gene's germline CDR1 is DFQATT and CDR2 SNEGSKA (reference sequence).

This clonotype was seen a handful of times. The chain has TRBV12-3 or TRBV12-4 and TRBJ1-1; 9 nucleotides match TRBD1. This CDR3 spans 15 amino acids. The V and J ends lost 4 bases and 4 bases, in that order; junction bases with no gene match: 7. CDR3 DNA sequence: TGTGCCAGCAGTTCCGGGGACAGGGTCTCCACTGAAGCTTTCTTT. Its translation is CASSSGDRVSTEAFF.

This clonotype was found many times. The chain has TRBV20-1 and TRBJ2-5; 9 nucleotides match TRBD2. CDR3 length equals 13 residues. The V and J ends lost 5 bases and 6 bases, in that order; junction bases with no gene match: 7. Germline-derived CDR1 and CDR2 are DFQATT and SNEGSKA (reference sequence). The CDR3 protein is CSAGREGTKTQYF. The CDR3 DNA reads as TGCAGTGCTGGGCGGGAGGGCACGAAGACCCAGTACTTC.

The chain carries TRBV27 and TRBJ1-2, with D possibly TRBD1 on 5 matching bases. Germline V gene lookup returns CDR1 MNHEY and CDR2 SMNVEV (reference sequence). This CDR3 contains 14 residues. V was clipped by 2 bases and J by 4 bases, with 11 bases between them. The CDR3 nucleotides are TGTGCCAGCAGTTTAAGGGACGGAGTCTATGGCTACACCTTC. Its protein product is CASSLRDGVYGYTF.

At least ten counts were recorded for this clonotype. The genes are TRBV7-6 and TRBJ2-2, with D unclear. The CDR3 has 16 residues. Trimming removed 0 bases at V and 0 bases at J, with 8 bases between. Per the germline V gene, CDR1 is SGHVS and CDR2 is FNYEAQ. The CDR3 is CASSLAADANTGELFF. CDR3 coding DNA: TGTGCCAGCAGCTTAGCGGCAGACGCGAACACCGGGGAGCTGTTTTTT.

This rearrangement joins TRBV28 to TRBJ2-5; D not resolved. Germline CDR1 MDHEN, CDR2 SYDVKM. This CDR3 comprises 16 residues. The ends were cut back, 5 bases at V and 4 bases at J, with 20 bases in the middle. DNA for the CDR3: TGTGCCAGCAGTAGTTTAGGGCTTGACTTCGGAGAGACCCAGTACTTC. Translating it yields CASSSLGLDFGETQYF. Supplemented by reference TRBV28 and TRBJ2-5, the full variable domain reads DVKVTQSSRYLVKRTGEKVFLECVQDMDHENMFWYRQDPGLGLRLIYFSYDVKMKEKGDIPEGYSVSREKKERFSLILESASTNQTSMYLCASSSLGLDFGETQYFGPGTRLLVL.

CDR3 nucleotides: TGTGCCAGCAAAAGGACAGGGGGCCTCAATCAGCCCCAGCATTTT. It codes for CASKRTGGLNQPQHF. V gene TRBV6-6 combines with J gene TRBJ1-5; 11 positions match TRBD1. This CDR3 comprises 15 residues. V was pared by 7 bases and J by 3 bases, with 5 bases of the junction left unmatched. Per the germline V gene, CDR1 is MNHNY and CDR2 is SVGAGI (reference sequence).

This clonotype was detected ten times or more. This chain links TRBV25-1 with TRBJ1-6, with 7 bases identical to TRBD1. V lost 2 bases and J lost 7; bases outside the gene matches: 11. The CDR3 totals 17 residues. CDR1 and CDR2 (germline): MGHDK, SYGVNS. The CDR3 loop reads CASSELVGGGRNSPLHF. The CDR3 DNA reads TGTGCCAGCAGTGAACTAGTTGGAGGGGGCAGGAATTCACCCCTCCACTTT. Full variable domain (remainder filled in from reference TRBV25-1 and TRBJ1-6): EADIYQTPRYLVIGTGKKITLECSQTMGHDKMYWYQQDPGMELHLIHYSYGVNSTEKGDLSSESTVSRIRTEHFPLTLESARPSHTSQYLCASSELVGGGRNSPLHFGNGTRLTVT.